These 13 T cell receptor beta chains were all obtained from the same sample, sequenced in a study of blood T cell repertoires in COVID-19. Assay: immunoSEQ multiplex PCR; the TCRdb copy retains only in-frame clones and omits some. The table records 110,000 to 150,000 clones, about 80% of them present only once. Sequenced: PBMCs or T cells enriched from blood (not recorded which). All receptors come from a woman between 50 and 59 years old who had recovered from COVID-19.

This chain uses TRBV19 with TRBJ2-7, with a possible D match to TRBD1 (6 bases). This CDR3 has 14 amino acids. Germline CDR1 and CDR2: LNHDA and SQIVND (reference sequence). The V gene lost 3 bases and the J gene lost 6 bases, with 15 bases spanning the gap. The CDR3, as DNA: TGTGCCAGTAGTATCTCAGGGGAAGTGCGCGAGCAGTACTTC. Protein: CASSISGEVREQYF. The full variable domain, completed using reference TRBV19 and TRBJ2-7, is DGGITQSPKYLFRKEGQNVTLSCEQNLNHDAMYWYRQDPGQGLRLIYYSQIVNDFQKGDIAEGYSVSREKKESFPLTVTSAQKNPTAFYLCASSISGEVREQYFGPGTRLTVT.

This sequence joins TRBV19 and TRBJ2-1; TRBD2 matches at 9 bases. There are 14 residues in the CDR3. V was pared by 4 bases and J by 8 bases, with 6 bases of the junction left unmatched. CDR1 LNHDA and CDR2 SQIVND come from the germline V gene (reference sequence). CDR3 in amino acids: CASSRRGGDDEQFF. In nucleotides, the CDR3 is TGTGCCAGTAGTAGGCGGGGGGGCGATGATGAGCAGTTCTTC.

The chain couples TRBV10-1 to TRBJ1-1; possibly TRBD1 for D (5 bases). Trimming removed 6 bases at V and 3 bases at J, with 11 bases between. Germline CDR1 reads WNHNN; CDR2 reads SYGVQD (reference sequence). This CDR3 has 13 residues. The DNA of the CDR3 is TGCGCCAGCAGCCCCAGGGAATACACTGAAGCTTTCTTT. This codes for CASSPREYTEAFF.

The V call is TRBV14, the J call TRBJ1-4, with 7 positions matching TRBD1. Germline V gene sequence: CDR1 SGHDN, CDR2 FVKESK. There are 15 residues in the CDR3. V lost 5 bases, J lost 6 bases, and 9 bases stayed unmatched. CDR3 sequence (DNA): TGTGCCAGCAGCTCTCAGGGGGGAAACGATGAAAAACTGTTTTTT. It encodes CASSSQGGNDEKLFF.

The genes are TRBV7-8 and TRBJ2-1; possibly TRBD1 for D (6 bases). The CDR3 contains 16 residues. Germline-derived CDR1 and CDR2 are SGHVS and FQNEAQ. With 0 bases removed from V and 4 bases from J, the gap between germline ends came to 13 bases. CDR3 nucleotide sequence: TGTGCCAGCAGCTTAGCGTCTTGGACAGCTTACAATGAGCAGTTCTTC. Protein: CASSLASWTAYNEQFF.

This chain uses TRBV7-2 with TRBJ1-2; the D gene is possibly TRBD1 (6 bases). Per the germline V gene, CDR1 is SGHTA and CDR2 is FQGNSA. The CDR3 covers 19 residues. V lost 5 bases and J lost 8, with 33 bases in between. DNA of the CDR3: TGTGCCAGCAGCCCCAGCTTGATGTTCGGCACAACTCCTCAGGGGGGCTACACCTTC. It specifies CASSPSLMFGTTPQGGYTF.

The chain employs TRBV11-2 and TRBJ1-2; D unresolved. The length of the CDR3 is 13 residues. Trimming left V 5 bases short and J 7 bases short, with 14 bases between. CDR1 and CDR2 from the germline V gene are SGHAT and FQNNGV. CDR3 DNA sequence: TGTGCCAGCAGCCGGGCCGGGGAGTCTGGCTACACCTTC. This codes for CASSRAGESGYTF.

In its sample, this clone was seen once. The chain is built from TRBV28 and TRBJ1-2; 7 bases agree with TRBD1. This CDR3 is built from 13 residues. Germline CDR1 MDHEN, CDR2 SYDVKM. The V segment lost 3 bases and the J segment 8 bases; nucleotides outside the gene matches: 6. CDR3 in amino acids: CASSLRRGLGYTF. CDR3 coding DNA: TGTGCCAGCAGTTTGAGGAGGGGGCTGGGCTACACCTTC.

The rearrangement links TRBV6-5 to TRBJ1-4; a weak D match, TRBD1 (6 bases). V lost 0 bases, J lost 9 bases, and 8 bases lay in between. CDR1 is MNHEY, CDR2 SVGAGI, per germline. This CDR3 has 13 residues. The CDR3 reads CASSYSGHKKLFF. DNA for the CDR3: TGTGCCAGCAGTTACTCGGGACACAAAAAACTGTTTTTT.

The CDR3 DNA sequence: TGTGCCAGCAGGGTACAGGGTGAAGCTTTCTTT. This sequence encodes CASRVQGEAFF. V and J are TRBV5-5 and TRBJ1-1; D is possibly TRBD1 (6 bases). V lost 5 bases and J 7 bases, leaving 9 bases between the germline ends. CDR1 SGHKS and CDR2 YYEKEE come from the germline V gene (reference sequence). The CDR3 loop spans 11 amino acids.

The rearrangement links TRBV27 to TRBJ1-5, with a tentative D call TRBD1 (5 bases). The germline gives CDR1 MNHEY, CDR2 SMNVEV (reference sequence). The V gene lost 8 bases and the J gene lost 6 bases, with 14 bases spanning the gap. This CDR3 has 13 residues. In DNA form, the CDR3 reads TGTGCCAGCGCAATCTCAGGGCTTCAGCCCCAGCATTTT. It yields the protein CASAISGLQPQHF.

This clone has more than one count but fewer than ten. The V and J genes are TRBV12-5 and TRBJ1-3; TRBD1 is a possible D gene (5 bases). Germline V gene sequence: CDR1 LGHNT, CDR2 FRNRAP. Trimming cost V 6 bases and J 4 bases, with 10 bases left between them. CDR3 length: 13 amino acids. The CDR3 is CASGCQGGNTIYF. The CDR3 DNA reads as TGTGCTAGTGGGTGCCAGGGAGGAAACACCATATATTTT.

This sequence joins TRBV7-2 and TRBJ1-5, with D possibly being TRBD1 (5 bases). The CDR3 loop spans 15 amino acids. CDR1 and CDR2 (germline): SGHTA, FQGNSA. Deletions cut 3 bases from V and 3 bases from J, with 12 bases between. The CDR3 region has the DNA TGTGCCAGCAGCTTTGCTGGAGGGACCAATCAGCCCCAGCATTTT. This sequence encodes CASSFAGGTNQPQHF.